This TCR beta chain is drawn from a study of PD-1 blockade in classical Hodgkin lymphoma. Germline assignment: CDR1 SGDLS and CDR2 YYNGEE. Deletions cut 0 bases from V and 4 bases from J, with 10 bases between. CDR3 length: 15 amino acids. As for time point: cycle 4 day 1 (C4D1), after more than five weeks of nivolumab. Each and every patient relapsed after autologous stem cell transplantation, and patients got differing brentuximab vedotin exposure. The method was immunoSEQ multiplex PCR; TCRdb's version includes in-frame clones alone and lacks a portion of them. The table shows 27,000 or so clones, with 72% occurring only once. Of note for this clone: Its antigen is not identified.

Overall study results and limits: Relapsed/refractory patients reportedly had the lowest baseline TCR diversity, below newly diagnosed patients, who were below healthy donors.

The sequences come from peripheral blood mononuclear cells (PBMCs), collected before the fourth cycle of nivolumab. The sequence derives from a human donor with classical Hodgkin lymphoma. V and J are TRBV9 and TRBJ2-2, with D maybe TRBD1 (6 bases). CDR3 sequence reads: CASSVVAGVTGELFF. The CDR3 bases are TGTGCCAGCAGCGTAGTCGCAGGGGTCACCGGGGAGCTGTTTTTT.